This T cell receptor (beta chain) was sequenced in a study of CD8 T cells in Susac syndrome. Study-wide results and caveats: The relatively small number of individuals in the TCR sequencing and HLA analysis was acknowledged by the study.

CDR3 length: 13 amino acids. Germline-derived CDR1 and CDR2 are MNHNS and SASEGT. V trimming: 5 bases; J trimming: 6 bases; junction bases outside the gene matches: 4. There are a few counts of this clonotype. Its antigen is currently unknown. Reverse transcription used about 0.45 to 1 ug RNA and random hexamers. With immunoSEQ multiplex PCR, TCR beta CDR3 was amplified across 54 Vbeta and 13 Jbeta. TCRdb passed the immunoSEQ multiplex PCR reads through MiXCR, listing each CDR3 protein once. The sample carries a few hundred thousand distinct CDR3 sequences, 75% to 90% recorded once. The sample consisted of CD8+ T cells from PBMCs. V usage is TRBV6-1 and J usage is TRBJ2-1, with TRBD1 matching over 7 bases. This sequence originates from a human donor with multiple sclerosis. In DNA form, the CDR3 reads TGTGCCAGCAGTCCCTGGGACAGCAATGAGCAGTTCTTC. Protein product: CASSPWDSNEQFF.